This section outlines one T cell receptor beta chain sequence together with its context. Its antigen specificity is not known. Nothing much larger sits one base from this clone, and base qualities are not available. The V and J ends are trimmed by 3 bases and 6 bases, leaving 12 bases between them. The CDR3 contains 14 residues, cysteine and phenylalanine counted. Only CDR3 DNA is held: 42 bases, read in frame from base 1. Based on the germline V gene, the CDR1 and CDR2 sequences are KGHSH and LQKENI. The source of the sample is a study of blood T cell repertoires in COVID-19 (dated by TCRdb to 2020 to 2022). About the full investigation: Samples from collaborators originated in the United States, Italy and Spain and spanned both the acute and convalescent phases of COVID-19. Sample metadata almost always included a de-identified subject ID, COVID-19 status, age in years and sex. The repertoires were made available in a free public database intended to serve as a resource for research on the immune response to SARS-CoV-2. HLA class I and class II types, where available, came from metadata supplied by the sample provider rather than from assay-based typing. The dataset comprised deeply sampled blood TCRbeta repertoires from subjects exposed to, actively infected with, or recovered from COVID-19. The material from the prospective study consisted of cDNA or gDNA derived from T cells, B-cell-depleted T cells, or PBMCs. Samples came from the ongoing ImmuneRACE study (first 160 participants) plus 1,254 subjects from 6 global collaborators. What the work shows at the level of the full study, not this receptor alone: The quantity of clinical and demographic metadata differed by source and by participant and was supplied without curation.

The collaborating institutions used their own protocols to collect whole blood in K2EDTA tubes. Collaborator samples were shipped for TCRbeta analysis as frozen whole blood, isolated PBMCs, or DNA extracted from either sample type. TCRbeta CDR3 regions were amplified from genomic DNA by means of the immunoSEQ Assay, a bias-controlled multiplex PCR. The paper's processing steps were these. The number of nucleated cells in each sample was estimated from the amplification of reference gene primers within the assay. To quantify the absolute abundance of each unique TCRbeta CDR3 rearrangement, sequence reads were collapsed and filtered. For each sample, productive Simpson clonality was calculated as the square root of Simpson's diversity index over productive rearrangements. TCRdb's version of the immuneACCESS table is confined to in-frame rearrangements and falls short of the full clone set. An unresolved V gene accounts for under half of the shortfall where checked; the remainder is of unknown origin. Clonal size and the V and J genes are those of that table, whereas D and trimming came from the DNA. Across this sample there are about 100,000 clones, with around 90% seen only once. Roughly 2% of the sample is in the top ten clones.

The chain was built from TRBV18 and TRBJ2-1, with no D gene named confidently. The origin of this receptor is a man aged 45-60 years with active COVID-19. Sequenced: peripheral blood. The CDR3 reads as follows: CASSPPSVINEQFF. The DNA sequence follows: TGTGCCAGCTCACCTCCCTCGGTAATCAATGAGCAGTTCTTC.